This T cell receptor beta chain is from a study of T cells in Graves' hyperthyroidism and ophthalmopathy. Overall study findings and caveats: Blood also showed most of the thyroid clonotypes that were expanded above 0.001.

The table lists this clonotype with many counts. Its antigen remains unidentified. Authors of the study amplified TCR beta CDR3 regions from RNA transcripts. The HTBI primer set served for first-round RT-PCR of the TCR CDR3. TCRdb re-called the multiplex PCR reads through MiXCR, storing one row per CDR3 protein. This table has 490,000 or so distinct CDR3 sequences, about 20% appearing once. In the ophthalmopathy cohort, Clinical Activity Score was at least 3, NOSPECS grade at least 4, and duration under 3 months. Clinical symptoms, serum thyroxine and TRAb, thyroid ultrasound and orbital computed tomography together formed the diagnostic basis. The CDR3 is made up of 15 amino acids. Trimming removed 3 bases from V and 2 bases from J, with 11 bases in between. The germline CDR1 and CDR2 sequences are MNHNS and SASEGT.

Sequencing was done on a sample of blood. This sequence was found in a woman aged 70 to 79 with Graves' ophthalmopathy. The rearrangement joins TRBV6-1 to TRBJ1-5, with D perhaps TRBD1 (5 bases). DNA of the CDR3: TGTGCCAGCAGTGAGTGGGGCGTCGGCAATCAGCCCCAGCATTTT. It translates to CASSEWGVGNQPQHF.